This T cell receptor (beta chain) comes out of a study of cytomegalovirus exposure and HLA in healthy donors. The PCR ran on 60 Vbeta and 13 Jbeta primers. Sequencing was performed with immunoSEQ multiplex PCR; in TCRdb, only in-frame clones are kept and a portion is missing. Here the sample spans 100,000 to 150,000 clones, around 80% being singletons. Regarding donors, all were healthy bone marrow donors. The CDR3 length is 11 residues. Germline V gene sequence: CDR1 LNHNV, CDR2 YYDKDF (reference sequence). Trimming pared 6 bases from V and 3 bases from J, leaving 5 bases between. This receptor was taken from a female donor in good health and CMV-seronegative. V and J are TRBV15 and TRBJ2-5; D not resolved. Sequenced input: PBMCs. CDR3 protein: CATRQEETQYF. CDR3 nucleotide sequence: TGTGCCACCAGGCAGGAAGAGACCCAGTACTTC.